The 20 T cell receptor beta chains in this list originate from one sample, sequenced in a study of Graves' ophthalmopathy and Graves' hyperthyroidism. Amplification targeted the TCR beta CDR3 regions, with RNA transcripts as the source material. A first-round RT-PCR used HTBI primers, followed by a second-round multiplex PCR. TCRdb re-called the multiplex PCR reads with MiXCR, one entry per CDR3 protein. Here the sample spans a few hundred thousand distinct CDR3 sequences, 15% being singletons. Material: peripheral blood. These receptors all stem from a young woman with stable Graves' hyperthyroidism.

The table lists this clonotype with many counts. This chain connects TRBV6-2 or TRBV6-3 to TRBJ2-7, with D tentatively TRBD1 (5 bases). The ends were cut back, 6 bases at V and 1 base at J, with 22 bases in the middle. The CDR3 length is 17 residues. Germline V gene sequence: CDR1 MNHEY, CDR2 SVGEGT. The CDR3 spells CASSQRQRFFESYEQYF. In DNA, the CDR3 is TGTGCCAGCAGCCAGAGACAGCGCTTTTTTGAGTCCTACGAGCAGTACTTC.

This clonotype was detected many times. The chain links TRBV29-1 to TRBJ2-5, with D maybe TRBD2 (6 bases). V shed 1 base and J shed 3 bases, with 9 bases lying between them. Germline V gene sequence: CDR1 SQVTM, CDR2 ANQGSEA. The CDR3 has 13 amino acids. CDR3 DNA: TGCAGCGTTGAAGGGGGGGACGAAGAGACCCAGTACTTC. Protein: CSVEGGDEETQYF.

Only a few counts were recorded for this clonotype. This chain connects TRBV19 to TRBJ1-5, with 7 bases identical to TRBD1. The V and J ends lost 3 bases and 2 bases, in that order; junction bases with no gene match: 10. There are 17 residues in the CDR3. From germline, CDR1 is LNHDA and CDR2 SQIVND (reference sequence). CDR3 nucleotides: TGTGCCAGTAGTATCTTAGGGGGCGGCTCGGGCAATCAGCCCCAGCATTTT. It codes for CASSILGGGSGNQPQHF.

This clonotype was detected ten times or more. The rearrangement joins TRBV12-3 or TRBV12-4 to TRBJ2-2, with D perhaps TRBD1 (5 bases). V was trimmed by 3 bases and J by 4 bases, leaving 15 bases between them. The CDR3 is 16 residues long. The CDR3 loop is CASSFLPSGATGELFF. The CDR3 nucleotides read TGTGCCAGCAGTTTCCTACCAAGTGGGGCCACCGGGGAGCTGTTTTTT.

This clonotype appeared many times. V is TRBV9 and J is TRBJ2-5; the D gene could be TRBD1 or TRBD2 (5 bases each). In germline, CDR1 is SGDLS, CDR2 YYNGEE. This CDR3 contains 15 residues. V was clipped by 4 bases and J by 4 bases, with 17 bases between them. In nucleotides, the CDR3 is TGTGCCAGCAGCCTCCTGGGGGTGGGTCGAGAGACCCAGTACTTC. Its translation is CASSLLGVGRETQYF.

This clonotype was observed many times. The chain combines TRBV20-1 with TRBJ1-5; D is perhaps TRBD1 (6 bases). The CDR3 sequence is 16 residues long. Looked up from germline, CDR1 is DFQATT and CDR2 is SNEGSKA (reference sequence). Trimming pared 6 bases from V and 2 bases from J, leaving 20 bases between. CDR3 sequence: CSASIGGHVGNQPQHF. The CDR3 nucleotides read TGCAGTGCGAGCATAGGGGGGCATGTCGGCAATCAGCCCCAGCATTTT.

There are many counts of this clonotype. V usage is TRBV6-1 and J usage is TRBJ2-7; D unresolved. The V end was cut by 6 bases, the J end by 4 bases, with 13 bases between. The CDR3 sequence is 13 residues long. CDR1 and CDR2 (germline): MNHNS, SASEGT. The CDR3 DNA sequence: TGTGCCAGCAGCCCAGGCTTCGGGTACGAGCAGTACTTC. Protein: CASSPGFGYEQYF.

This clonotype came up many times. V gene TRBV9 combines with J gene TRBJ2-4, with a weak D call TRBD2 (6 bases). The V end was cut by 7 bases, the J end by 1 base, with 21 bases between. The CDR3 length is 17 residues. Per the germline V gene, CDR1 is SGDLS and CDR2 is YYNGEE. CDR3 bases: TGTGCCAGCGGACCAACAGCGCTAAGCGGGGCCAAAAACATTCAGTACTTC. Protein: CASGPTALSGAKNIQYF.

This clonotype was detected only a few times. The CDR3 nucleotides read TGTGCCAGCAGCTACCTACCGCTCCCAGGGGGTAGGGAGACCCAGTACTTC. This translates into CASSYLPLPGGRETQYF. The gene calls are TRBV11-1 and TRBJ2-5; 7 bases align to TRBD1. The germline V gene encodes CDR1 SGHAT and CDR2 FQDESV (reference sequence). The junction had 16 bases not matched to a gene; V was cut back by 4 bases and J by 5 bases. The CDR3 spans 17 residues.

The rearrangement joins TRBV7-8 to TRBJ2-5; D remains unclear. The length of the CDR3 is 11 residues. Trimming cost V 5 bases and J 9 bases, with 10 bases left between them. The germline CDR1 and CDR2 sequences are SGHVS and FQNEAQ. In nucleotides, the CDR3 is TGTGCCAGCAGCCCCACCGAGGCCCAGTACTTC. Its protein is CASSPTEAQYF.

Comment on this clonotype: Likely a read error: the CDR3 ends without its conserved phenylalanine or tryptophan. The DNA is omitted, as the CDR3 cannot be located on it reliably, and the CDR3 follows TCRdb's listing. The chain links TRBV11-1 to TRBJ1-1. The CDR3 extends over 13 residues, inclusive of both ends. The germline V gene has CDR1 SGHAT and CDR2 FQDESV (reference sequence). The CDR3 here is CASSLHQNTEACL.

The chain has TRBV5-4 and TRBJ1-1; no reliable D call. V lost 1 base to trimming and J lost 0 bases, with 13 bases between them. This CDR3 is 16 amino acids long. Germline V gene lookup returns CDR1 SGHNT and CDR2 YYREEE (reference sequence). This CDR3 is CASSLPGRIMNTEAFF. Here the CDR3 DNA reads TGTGCCAGCAGCTTGCCGGGCCGTATCATGAACACTGAAGCTTTCTTT. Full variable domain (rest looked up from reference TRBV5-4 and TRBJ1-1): ETGVTQSPTHLIKTRGQQVTLRCSSQSGHNTVSWYQQALGQGPQFIFQYYREEENGRGNFPPRFSGLQFPNYSSELNVNALELDDSALYLCASSLPGRIMNTEAFFGQGTRLTVV.

The CDR3 reads CASGWRRAPLLEMNTEAFF. The CDR3 DNA reads TGTGCCAGCGGCTGGAGGAGGGCACCTCTCCTAGAGATGAACACTGAAGCTTTCTTT. The chain couples TRBV6-2 or TRBV6-3 to TRBJ1-1; D remains ambiguous. The V end lost 8 bases, the J end lost 0 bases, and 28 bases lay between the germline ends. Germline V gene lookup returns CDR1 MNHEY and CDR2 SVGEGT. The CDR3 consists of 19 residues.

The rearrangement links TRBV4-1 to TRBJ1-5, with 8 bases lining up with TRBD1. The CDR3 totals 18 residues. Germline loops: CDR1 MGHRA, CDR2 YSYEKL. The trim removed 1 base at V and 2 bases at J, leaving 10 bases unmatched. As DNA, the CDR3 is TGCGCCAGCAGCCAAGCTCCCGGACAGGGCAGGGGCAATCAGCCCCAGCATTTT. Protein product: CASSQAPGQGRGNQPQHF.

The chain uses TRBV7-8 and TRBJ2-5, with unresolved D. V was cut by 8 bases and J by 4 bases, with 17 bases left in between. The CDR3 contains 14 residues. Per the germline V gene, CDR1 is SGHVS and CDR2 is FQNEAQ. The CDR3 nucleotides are TGTGCCAGCTCTCTGCAGTGGGGAACAGAGACCCAGTACTTC. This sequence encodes CASSLQWGTETQYF.

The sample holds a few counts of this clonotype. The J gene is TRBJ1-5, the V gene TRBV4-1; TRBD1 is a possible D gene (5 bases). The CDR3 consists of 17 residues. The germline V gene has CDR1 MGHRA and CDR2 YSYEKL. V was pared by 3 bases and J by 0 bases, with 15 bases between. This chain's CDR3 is CASSHGTVAYSNQPQHF. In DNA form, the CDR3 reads TGCGCCAGCAGCCATGGGACGGTTGCATATAGCAATCAGCCCCAGCATTTT.

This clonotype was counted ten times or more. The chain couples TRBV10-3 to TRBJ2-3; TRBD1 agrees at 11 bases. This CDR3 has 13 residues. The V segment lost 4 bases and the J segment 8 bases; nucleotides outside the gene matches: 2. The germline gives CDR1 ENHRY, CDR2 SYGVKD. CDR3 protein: CAISGGTGGTQYF. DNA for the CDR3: TGTGCCATCAGTGGGGGGACAGGGGGTACGCAGTATTTT.

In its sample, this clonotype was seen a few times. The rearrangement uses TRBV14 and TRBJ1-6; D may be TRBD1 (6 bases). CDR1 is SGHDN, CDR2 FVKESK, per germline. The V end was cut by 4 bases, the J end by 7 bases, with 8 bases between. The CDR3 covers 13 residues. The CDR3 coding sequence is TGTGCCAGCAGCCGAGGGGGAAATTCACCCCTCCACTTT. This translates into CASSRGGNSPLHF.

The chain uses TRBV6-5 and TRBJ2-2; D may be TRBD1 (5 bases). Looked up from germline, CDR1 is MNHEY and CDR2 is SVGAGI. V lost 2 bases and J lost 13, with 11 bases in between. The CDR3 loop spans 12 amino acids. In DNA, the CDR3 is TGTGCCAGCAGTTACGGGCAGGGAAGGCTGTTTTTT. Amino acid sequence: CASSYGQGRLFF.

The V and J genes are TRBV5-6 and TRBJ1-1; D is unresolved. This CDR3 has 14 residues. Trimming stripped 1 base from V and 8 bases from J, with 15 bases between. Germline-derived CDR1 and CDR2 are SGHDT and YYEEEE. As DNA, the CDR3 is TGTGCCAGCAGCTTGATTGACCGAACCTGGGAAGCTTTCTTT. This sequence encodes CASSLIDRTWEAFF.